This TCR beta chain was found in a study of OX40 agonist ivuxolimab in advanced cancers. Study in general: Melanoma, hepatocellular carcinoma, head and neck or renal cell cancer occurred in dose-escalation patients. A partial response was reached by three patients: one with hepatocellular carcinoma and two with cutaneous melanoma. General study points: The study found that CD8+ T cells averaged more expanded clones than CD4+.

Repertoires were generated with immunoSEQ multiplex PCR, while TCRdb's copy carries only in-frame clones and drops some. The sample includes some 60,000 clones, 80% to 90% of them seen just once. With 5 bases clipped from V and 6 bases from J, the junction kept 15 bases outside the gene matches. The germline CDR1 and CDR2 sequences are KGHSH and LQKENI. This CDR3 contains 17 residues. As concerns this clone: What it binds is unknown.

The chain combines TRBV18 with TRBJ2-2; the match to TRBD1 covers 7 bases. Sequences were derived from CD4+ or CD8+ T cells sorted from blood, sampled in a trial of the OX40 agonist ivuxolimab. The receptor's source is an adult with an advanced solid tumor such as melanoma, head and neck, liver or kidney cancer. Here the CDR3 DNA reads TGTGCCAGCTCATCGCAACCTGTCGACAGGGTTGCCGGGGAGCTGTTTTTT. Protein product: CASSSQPVDRVAGELFF.